The rows below give T cell receptor beta chains drawn from one sample of a study of blood T cell repertoires in COVID-19. The data were produced by immunoSEQ multiplex PCR, yet TCRdb's version contains in-frame clones alone and is incomplete. The repertoire holds about 40,000 clones, with under 85% as singletons. The sequencing sample was made of peripheral blood. Source of these receptors: a woman at least 80 years old with acute or convalescent COVID-19. Both conserved end residues are part of each CDR3. The order of the fields is D gene, J gene, clone size, V gene, CDR3 DNA, CDR3 protein. D genes are given only for firm matches. Clone size is shown for a subset of rows, as once, few, many or a class of expanded clone.

>TRBD1|TRBJ2-3|NA|TRBV5-1
TGCGCCAGCAGCATCAATGGACAGGGCGGAGGTGGTACAGATACGCAGTATTTT
CASSINGQGGGGTDTQYF
>TRBD2|TRBJ2-7|NA|TRBV10-3
TGTGCCATCAGTGAACCTAGCGGGAGCCCCTACGAGCAGTACTTC
CAISEPSGSPYEQYF
>NA|TRBJ2-3|NA|TRBV5-1
TGCGCCAGCAGCTTGTTAGGCCAGGAAACAGATACGCAGTATTTT
CASSLLGQETDTQYF
>TRBD1|TRBJ2-3|NA|TRBV5-1
TGCGCCAGCAGCTTGCAGGGACAGGGCCACACAGATACGCAGTATTTT
CASSLQGQGHTDTQYF
>TRBD2|TRBJ2-7|NA|TRBV29-1
TGCAGCGTTGCGGCTGGGGCTAGCGGAAGTACCTACGAGCAGTACTTC
CSVAAGASGSTYEQYF
>NA|TRBJ1-5|NA|TRBV25-1
TGTGCCAGCAGTGATTATAGCAATCAGCCCCAGCATTTT
CASSDYSNQPQHF
>NA|TRBJ1-3|few|TRBV11-1
TGTGCCAGCAGCTTTACAGGGTTCTCTGGAAACACCATATATTTT
CASSFTGFSGNTIYF
>NA|TRBJ1-4|few|TRBV4-1
TGCGCCAGCAGCCCTAACACCCGAGGAACTAATGAAAAACTGTTTTTT
CASSPNTRGTNEKLFF
>NA|TRBJ2-7|NA|TRBV20-1
TGCAGTGCTAGTGGGGGCGCAGGAAACTACGAGCAGTACTTC
CSASGGAGNYEQYF
>NA|TRBJ1-2|NA|TRBV4-1
TGCGCCAGCAGCCTAACACTACAGGGTGGGGTCTATGGCTACACCTTC
CASSLTLQGGVYGYTF
>TRBD1|TRBJ1-1|NA|TRBV19
TGTGCCAGTACAGACAGGGGGAACACTGAAGCTTTCTTT
CASTDRGNTEAFF
>NA|TRBJ1-3|NA|TRBV30
TGTGCCTGGAGAAACGGGGGTGGAAACACCATATATTTT
CAWRNGGGNTIYF
>TRBD2|TRBJ2-7|NA|TRBV5-1
TGCGCCAGCAGACCTACTAGCGCAAGCTCCTACGAGCAGTACTTC
CASRPTSASSYEQYF
>NA|TRBJ2-7|NA|TRBV19
TGTGCCAGTAGTTTCGCTCCTGAGTACGAGCAGTACTTC
CASSFAPEYEQYF
>NA|TRBJ2-7|NA|TRBV2
TGTGCCAGCAGTGATAACAGACCTATCTACGAGCAGTACTTC
CASSDNRPIYEQYF
>TRBD2|TRBJ2-1|NA|TRBV18
TGTGCCAGCTCACTCGGACTAGCGGGCCACAATGAGCAGTTCTTC
CASSLGLAGHNEQFF
>NA|TRBJ1-1|NA|TRBV24-1
TGTGCCACCAGTGAGTCAGGAGGGACTGAAGCTTTCTTT
CATSESGGTEAFF
>NA|TRBJ1-5|NA|TRBV12-5
TGTGCTAGTGGTTTGCGTCAGCCCCAGCATTTT
CASGLRQPQHF
>TRBD1|TRBJ1-1|NA|TRBV30
TGTGCCTGGAGTGTATGGGGACAGCTCCTGAACACTGAAGCTTTCTTT
CAWSVWGQLLNTEAFF
>TRBD1|TRBJ1-1|NA|TRBV5-5
TGTGCCAGCAGCTTAGACAGGGGAAACACTGAAGCTTTCTTT
CASSLDRGNTEAFF
>TRBD2|TRBJ2-3|NA|TRBV3-1/TRBV3-2
TGTGCCAGCAGTCCCTATACTAGCGGGCCTAGCACAGATACGCAGTATTTT
CASSPYTSGPSTDTQYF
>TRBD2|TRBJ2-7|once|TRBV9
TGTGCCAGCAGCGTAGTGGCGGGAGAAGCCGAGCAGTACTTC
CASSVVAGEAEQYF
>NA|TRBJ1-2|NA|TRBV7-2
TGTGCCAGCAGCTTAGGGCAGAACTATGGCTACACCTTC
CASSLGQNYGYTF
>TRBD1|TRBJ1-1|NA|TRBV30
TGTGCCTGGAGTACCCCGGACAGGGTGAACACTGAAGCTTTCTTT
CAWSTPDRVNTEAFF
>TRBD1|TRBJ1-2|once|TRBV28
TGTGCCAGCAGGGGACAGTTCTATGGCTACACCTTC
CASRGQFYGYTF
>NA|TRBJ2-7|few|TRBV3-1/TRBV3-2
TGTGCCAGCAGCTCTGCCCGCAATAGCGAGCAGTACTTC
CASSSARNSEQYF
>TRBD2|TRBJ2-1|NA|TRBV9
TGTGCCAGCAGCGTAGGGGTAGCGGGATACAATGAGCAGTTCTTC
CASSVGVAGYNEQFF
>NA|TRBJ1-6|NA|TRBV7-8
TGTGCCAGCAGCTTATCCCGGACTCGAGGGAATTCACCCCTCCACTTT
CASSLSRTRGNSPLHF
>TRBD2|TRBJ2-1|NA|TRBV5-1
TGCGCCAGCAGCTTTACGGCGGGGGGGGATGAGCAGTTCTTC
CASSFTAGGDEQFF
>TRBD2|TRBJ2-5|NA|TRBV9
TGTGCCAGCAGCTCAGAGGCGGGAGTAGAGACCCAGTACTTC
CASSSEAGVETQYF
>NA|TRBJ1-1|NA|TRBV19
TGTGCCAGTATAAGAGGGGCTCTGGGGGGGAACACTGAAGCTTTCTTT
CASIRGALGGNTEAFF
>NA|TRBJ1-1|NA|TRBV5-1
TGCGCCAGCAGCCCGATACAGGGCTTCAACACTGAAGCTTTCTTT
CASSPIQGFNTEAFF
>TRBD1|TRBJ1-1|NA|TRBV30
TGTGCCTGGAGTGTAGAAACAGGGGGTCAAAGGGGGGCTTTCTTT
CAWSVETGGQRGAFF
>TRBD2|TRBJ2-1|NA|TRBV19
TGTGCCAGTAGGAATTGGGGACTAGCGGGAGTAGGCAATGAGCAGTTCTTC
CASRNWGLAGVGNEQFF
>NA|TRBJ2-2|NA|TRBV15
TGTGCCACCAGCTCCGGGACTCGTAAAACCGGGGAGCTGTTTTTT
CATSSGTRKTGELFF
>NA|TRBJ2-7|NA|TRBV10-2
TGCGCCAGCAGTGATGGCAGCCGGAGCGCCTACGAGCAGTACTTC
CASSDGSRSAYEQYF
>NA|TRBJ2-7|NA|TRBV11-2
TGTGCCAGCAGCTTATTCGGGACTGAGTACGAGCAGTACTTC
CASSLFGTEYEQYF
>NA|TRBJ1-1|NA|TRBV12-3/TRBV12-4
TGTGCCAGCAGTTTCCTAGGGAGCACTGAAGCTTTCTTT
CASSFLGSTEAFF
>TRBD1|TRBJ2-5|NA|TRBV11-2
TGTGCCAGCAGCCCCGGGGTCCGAGACAGGGGGAAGACCCAGTACTTC
CASSPGVRDRGKTQYF
>NA|TRBJ1-5|NA|TRBV27
TGTGCCAGCAGTCGGACAGAGCTTCAGCCCCAGCATTTT
CASSRTELQPQHF
>TRBD2|TRBJ2-7|NA|TRBV6-5
TGTGCCACCCAGGTAGCGGGGGCCACTTACGAGCAGTACTTC
CATQVAGATYEQYF
>TRBD2|TRBJ2-7|NA|TRBV28
TGTGCCAGCGCCATCAGCGGGAGGGCCAACCTCTACGAGCAGTACTTC
CASAISGRANLYEQYF
>NA|TRBJ2-5|NA|TRBV21-1
TGTGCCAGCAGCCCTCGCCAGGCCCTGGGACAGCAAGAGACCCAGTACTTC
CASSPRQALGQQETQYF
>TRBD2|TRBJ2-1|NA|TRBV18
TGTGCCAGCTCACTGCGGCGGTCGACTAGCGGAATTTTGAATGAGCAGTTCTTC
CASSLRRSTSGILNEQFF
>NA|TRBJ2-7|once|TRBV18
TGTGCCAGCTCACCATACGACAGTCGTTCTTACGAGCAGTACTTC
CASSPYDSRSYEQYF
>TRBD1|TRBJ1-1|NA|TRBV11-2
TGTGCCAGCAGCCCGACAGGGTCTGAAGCTTTCTTT
CASSPTGSEAFF
>NA|TRBJ1-3|NA|TRBV10-3
TGTGCCATCAGTGAATCCTTCGGAAACACCATATATTTT
CAISESFGNTIYF
>TRBD2|TRBJ2-3|once|TRBV24-1
TGTGCCACCAGTGATTTTGCGGGAGGGGCAGATACGCAGTATTTT
CATSDFAGGADTQYF
>NA|TRBJ1-5|NA|TRBV2
TGTGCCAGCCACGGACAAACGACTCAGCCCCAGCATTTT
CASHGQTTQPQHF
>NA|TRBJ1-6|once|TRBV12-3/TRBV12-4
TGTGCCAGCAGAGCTAGCGGGGGTTACCTCCACTTT
CASRASGGYLHF
>TRBD1|TRBJ1-3|NA|TRBV11-2
TGTGCCAGCAGCTTAAGCAGGGGGAGTGAGCGTGTATATTTT
CASSLSRGSERVYF
>TRBD1|TRBJ1-2|NA|TRBV6-1
TGTGCCAGCAGTGAAGGGACAGGGGCCTTCTATGGCTACACCTTC
CASSEGTGAFYGYTF
>NA|TRBJ1-4|NA|TRBV12-5
TGTGCTAGTGGTAGACAGGCGGGCAATGAAAAACTGTTTTTT
CASGRQAGNEKLFF
>NA|TRBJ1-5|NA|TRBV14
TGTGCCAGCAGCCAAGACAGAAGTCAGCCCCAGCATTTT
CASSQDRSQPQHF
>NA|TRBJ1-1|NA|TRBV30
TGTGCCTGGAAGTACAGGGCTACTGAAGCTTTCTTT
CAWKYRATEAFF
>NA|TRBJ2-4|once|TRBV28
TGTGCCAGCAGTTTGTCAGGGTTCAGAAACATTCAGTACTTC
CASSLSGFRNIQYF
>NA|TRBJ1-1|once|TRBV19
TGTGCCAGTAGTCCGACAGAGAACACTGAAGCTTTCTTT
CASSPTENTEAFF